This TCR beta chain was found in a study of cytomegalovirus exposure and HLA in healthy donors. For the study at large: Earlier sequencing of 150 million to 200 million T cells yielded 100 million to 140 million unique TCR beta sequences. Study-level results: Some highly shared sequence variants likely arose as a pipeline artifact. CMV serostatus stood as the only immune exposure information on hand.

This CDR3 spans 16 amino acids. V dropped 4 bases and J dropped 3; count of bases not matched to a gene: 4. Looked up from germline, CDR1 is SGHTA and CDR2 is FQGNSA. With regard to this clone: The antigen remains unidentified.

The PCR used 60 Vbeta and 13 Jbeta primers. Authors' analysis steps: Approximately 87 million unique TCR beta chains, 10 million to 14 million shared, were counted in a later analysis. Data came from immunoSEQ multiplex PCR; TCRdb stores just in-frame clones and leaves some out. V and J calls and clone size are given by that table; D and trimming were obtained from the DNA. In the table there are about 180,000 clones, around 80% of which are singletons. The source is a man aged 18-30 years in good health and CMV-seronegative. The chain uses TRBV7-2 and TRBJ1-3; 12 nucleotides match TRBD1. Sequenced material: PBMCs. CDR3 DNA: TGTGCCAGCAGCTCATGGGACAGGGGGCTTGGAAACACCATATATTTT. This translates into CASSSWDRGLGNTIYF.